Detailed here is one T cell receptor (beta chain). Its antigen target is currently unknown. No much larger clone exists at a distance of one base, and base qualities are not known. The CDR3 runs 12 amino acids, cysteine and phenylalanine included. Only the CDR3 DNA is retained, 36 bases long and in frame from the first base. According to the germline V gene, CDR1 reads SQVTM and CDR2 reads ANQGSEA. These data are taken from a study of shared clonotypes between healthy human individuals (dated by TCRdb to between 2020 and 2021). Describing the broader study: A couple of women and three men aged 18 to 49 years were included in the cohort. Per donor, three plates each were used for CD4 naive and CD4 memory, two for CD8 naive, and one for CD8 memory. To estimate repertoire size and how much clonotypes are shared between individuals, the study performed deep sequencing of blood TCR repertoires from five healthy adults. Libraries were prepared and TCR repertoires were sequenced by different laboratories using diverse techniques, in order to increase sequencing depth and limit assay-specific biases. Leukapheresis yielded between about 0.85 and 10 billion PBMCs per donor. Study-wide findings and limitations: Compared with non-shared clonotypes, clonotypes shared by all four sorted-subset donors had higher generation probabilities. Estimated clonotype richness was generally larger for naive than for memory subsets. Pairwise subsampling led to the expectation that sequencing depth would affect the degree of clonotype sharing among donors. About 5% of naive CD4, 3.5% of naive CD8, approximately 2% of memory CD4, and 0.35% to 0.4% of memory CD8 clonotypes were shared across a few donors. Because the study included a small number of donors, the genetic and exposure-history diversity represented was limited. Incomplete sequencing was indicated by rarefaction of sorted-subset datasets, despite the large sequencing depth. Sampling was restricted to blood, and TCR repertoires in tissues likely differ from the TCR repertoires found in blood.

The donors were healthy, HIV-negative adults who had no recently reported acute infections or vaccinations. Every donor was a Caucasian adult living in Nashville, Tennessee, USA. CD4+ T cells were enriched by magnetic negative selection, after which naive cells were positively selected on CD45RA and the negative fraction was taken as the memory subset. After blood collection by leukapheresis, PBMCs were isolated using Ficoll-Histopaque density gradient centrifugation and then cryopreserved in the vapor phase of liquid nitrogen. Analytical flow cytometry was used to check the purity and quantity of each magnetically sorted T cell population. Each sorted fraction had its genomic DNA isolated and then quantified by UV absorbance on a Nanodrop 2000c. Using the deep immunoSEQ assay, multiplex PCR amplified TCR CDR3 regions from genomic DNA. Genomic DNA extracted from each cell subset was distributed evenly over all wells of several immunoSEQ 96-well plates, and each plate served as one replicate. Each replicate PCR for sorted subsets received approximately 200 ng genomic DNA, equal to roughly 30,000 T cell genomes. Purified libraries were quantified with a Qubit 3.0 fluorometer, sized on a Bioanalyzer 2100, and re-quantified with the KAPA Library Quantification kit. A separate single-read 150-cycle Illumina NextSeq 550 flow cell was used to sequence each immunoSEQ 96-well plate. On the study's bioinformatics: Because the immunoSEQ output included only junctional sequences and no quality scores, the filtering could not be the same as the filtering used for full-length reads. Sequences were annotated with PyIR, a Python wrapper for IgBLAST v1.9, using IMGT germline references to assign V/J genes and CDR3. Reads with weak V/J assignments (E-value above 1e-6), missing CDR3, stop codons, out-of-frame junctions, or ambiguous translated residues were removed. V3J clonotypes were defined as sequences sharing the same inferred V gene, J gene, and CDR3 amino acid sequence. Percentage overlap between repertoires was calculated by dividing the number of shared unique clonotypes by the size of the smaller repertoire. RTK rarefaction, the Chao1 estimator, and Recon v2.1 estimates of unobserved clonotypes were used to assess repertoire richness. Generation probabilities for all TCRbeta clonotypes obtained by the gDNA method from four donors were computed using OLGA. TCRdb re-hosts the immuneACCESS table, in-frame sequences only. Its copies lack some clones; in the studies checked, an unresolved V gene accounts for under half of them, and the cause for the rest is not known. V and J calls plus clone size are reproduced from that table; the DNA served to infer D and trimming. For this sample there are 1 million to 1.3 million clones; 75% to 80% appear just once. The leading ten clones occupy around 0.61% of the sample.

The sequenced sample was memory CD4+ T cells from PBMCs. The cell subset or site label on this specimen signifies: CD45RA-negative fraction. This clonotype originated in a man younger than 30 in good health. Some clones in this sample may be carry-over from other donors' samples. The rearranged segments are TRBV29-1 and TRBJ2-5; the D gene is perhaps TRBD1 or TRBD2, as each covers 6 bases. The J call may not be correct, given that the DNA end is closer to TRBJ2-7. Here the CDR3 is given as CSVGTGAGEQYF. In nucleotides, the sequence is TGCAGCGTGGGGACGGGGGCCGGCGAGCAGTACTTC.